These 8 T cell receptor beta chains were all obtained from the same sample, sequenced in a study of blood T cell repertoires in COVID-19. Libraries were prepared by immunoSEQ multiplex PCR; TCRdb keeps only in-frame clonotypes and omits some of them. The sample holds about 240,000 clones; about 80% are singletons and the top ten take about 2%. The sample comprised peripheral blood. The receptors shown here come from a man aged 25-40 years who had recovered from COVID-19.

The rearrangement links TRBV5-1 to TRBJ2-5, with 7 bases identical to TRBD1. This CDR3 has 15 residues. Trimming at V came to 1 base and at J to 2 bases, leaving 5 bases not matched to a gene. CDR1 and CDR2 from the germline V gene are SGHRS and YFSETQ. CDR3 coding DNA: TGCGCCAGCAGCTTGATGGGACAGAAACAAGAGACCCAGTACTTC. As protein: CASSLMGQKQETQYF.

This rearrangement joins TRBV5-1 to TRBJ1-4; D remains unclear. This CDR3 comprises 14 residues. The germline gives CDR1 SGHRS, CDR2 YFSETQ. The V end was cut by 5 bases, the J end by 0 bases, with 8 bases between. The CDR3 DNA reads TGCGCCAGCAGGAGAGATGCAACTAATGAAAAACTGTTTTTT. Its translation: CASRRDATNEKLFF.

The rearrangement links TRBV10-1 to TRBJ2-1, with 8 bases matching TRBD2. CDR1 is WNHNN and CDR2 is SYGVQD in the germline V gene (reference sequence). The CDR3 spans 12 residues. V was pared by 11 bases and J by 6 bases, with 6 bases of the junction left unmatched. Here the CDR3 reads CAGRTSPNEQFF. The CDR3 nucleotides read TGCGCCGGGAGGACTAGCCCCAATGAGCAGTTCTTC.

CDR3 coding DNA: TGTGCCAGCAGCCCCTCCCCGGATGGGGCTTCAGAAGCTTTCTTT. Translated: CASSPSPDGASEAFF. The chain employs TRBV7-9 and TRBJ1-1; TRBD1 might be the D (5 bases). The CDR3 runs to 15 residues. Germline assignment: CDR1 SEHNR and CDR2 FQNEAQ (reference sequence). Trimming left V 5 bases short and J 8 bases short, with 21 bases between.

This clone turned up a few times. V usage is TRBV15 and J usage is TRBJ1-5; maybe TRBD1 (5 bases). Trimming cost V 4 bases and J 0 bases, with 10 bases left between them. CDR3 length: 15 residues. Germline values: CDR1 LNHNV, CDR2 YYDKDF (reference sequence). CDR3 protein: CATSIGRDSNQPQHF. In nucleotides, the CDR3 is TGTGCCACCAGCATAGGCAGGGATAGCAATCAGCCCCAGCATTTT.

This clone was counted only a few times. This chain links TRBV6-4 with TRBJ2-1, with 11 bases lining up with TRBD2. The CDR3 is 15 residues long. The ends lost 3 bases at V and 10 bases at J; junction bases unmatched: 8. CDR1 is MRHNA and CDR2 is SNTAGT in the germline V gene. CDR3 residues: CASSETSGAGYEQFF. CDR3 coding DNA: TGTGCCAGCAGTGAGACTAGCGGGGCCGGATACGAGCAGTTCTTC.

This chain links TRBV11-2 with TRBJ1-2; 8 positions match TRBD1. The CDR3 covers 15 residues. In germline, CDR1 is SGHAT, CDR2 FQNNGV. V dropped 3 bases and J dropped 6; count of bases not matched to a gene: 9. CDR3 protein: CASSLGVTGVDGYTF. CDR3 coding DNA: TGTGCCAGCAGCTTGGGGGTGACAGGGGTCGATGGCTACACCTTC. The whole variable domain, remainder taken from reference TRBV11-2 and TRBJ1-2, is EAGVAQSPRYKIIEKRQSVAFWCNPISGHATLYWYQQILGQGPKLLIQFQNNGVVDDSQLPKDRFSAERLKGVDSTLKIQPAKLEDSAVYLCASSLGVTGVDGYTFGSGTRLTVV.

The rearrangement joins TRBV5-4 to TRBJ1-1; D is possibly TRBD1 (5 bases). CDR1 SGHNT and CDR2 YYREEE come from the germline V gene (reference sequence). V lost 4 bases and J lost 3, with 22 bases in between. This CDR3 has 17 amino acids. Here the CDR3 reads CASSPPSWAGSDTEAFF. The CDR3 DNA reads TGTGCCAGCAGCCCGCCCAGCTGGGCAGGGTCGGACACTGAAGCTTTCTTT.